This T cell receptor (beta chain) is from a study of shared clonotypes between healthy human individuals. The overall study: Two women and a few men aged 18 to 49 served as donors. Study results and limitations: Non-shared clonotypes had lower generation probabilities than clonotypes shared by all four sorted-subset donors. Sampling was confined to blood; repertoires within tissues likely differ.

As defined, naive CD8 cells were CD45RO-negative and positively selected for CCR7, with terminally differentiated effector memory CD45RA+ cells excluded. Of note for this clone: Its antigen remains unknown.

Assay used: immunoSEQ multiplex PCR; TCRdb lists only in-frame clones, some missing. The table includes approximately 2,200,000 clones, just over 90% detected once. The receptor's source is a man aged 18 to 30 in good health. Some clones in this sample may be carry-over from other donors' samples. Sequencing was carried out using naive CD8+ T cells from PBMCs.

The chain's CDR3 is CSVERGSRGEQYF. The CDR3 DNA reads as TGCAGCGTTGAAAGGGGGTCCCGAGGGGAGCAGTACTTC. V and J are TRBV29-1 and TRBJ2-7, with a tentative D call TRBD1 (6 bases). V dropped 2 bases and J dropped 7 bases, with 15 bases sitting between them. Germline CDR1 reads SQVTM; CDR2 reads ANQGSEA. The CDR3 spans 13 residues.